This T cell receptor (beta chain) derives from a study of cytomegalovirus exposure and HLA in healthy donors. The CDR3 has 15 residues. V gave up 5 bases and J gave up 0 bases, with 14 bases separating them. Germline V gene sequence: CDR1 GTSNPN, CDR2 SVGIG (reference sequence). Primers for the PCR totalled 60 Vbeta and 13 Jbeta. Original methodology: Unique TCR beta chains numbered around 80 million in a later analysis, with roughly 11 million shared. Profiled with immunoSEQ multiplex PCR; TCRdb holds only in-frame clones, not every one. That table is the source of V, J and clone size, and D and trimming were worked out from the DNA. Of about 190,000 clones in the sample, under 85% were seen once. About this clone: Its antigen is currently unknown.

Study results and caveats: Most of the TCR beta V segments (in an earlier analysis) were productive either about 87% or about 30% of the time.

Sequencing used PBMCs. This TCR derives from a woman younger than 35 in good health and CMV-seronegative. The genes are TRBV30 and TRBJ1-3; D perhaps matches TRBD1 (6 bases). In DNA, the CDR3 is TGTGCCTGGGGCCTCGACAGGTCCTCTGGAAACACCATATATTTT. This encodes CAWGLDRSSGNTIYF.